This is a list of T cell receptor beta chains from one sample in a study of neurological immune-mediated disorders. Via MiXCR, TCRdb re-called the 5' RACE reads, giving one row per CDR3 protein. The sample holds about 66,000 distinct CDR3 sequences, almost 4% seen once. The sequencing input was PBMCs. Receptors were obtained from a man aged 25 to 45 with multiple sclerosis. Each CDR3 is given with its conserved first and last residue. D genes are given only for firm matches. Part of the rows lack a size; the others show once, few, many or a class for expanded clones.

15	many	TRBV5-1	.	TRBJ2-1	CASSFLGGHNNEQFF	TGCGCCAGCAGCTTTTTGGGTGGGCATAACAATGAGCAGTTCTTC
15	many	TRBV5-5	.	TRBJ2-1	CASSYGHVQGNEQFF	TGTGCCAGCAGCTACGGGCACGTACAGGGCAATGAGCAGTTCTTC
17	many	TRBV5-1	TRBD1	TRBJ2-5	CASSLSLSGTGEETQYF	TGCGCCAGCAGCCTGAGCCTTTCCGGGACAGGGGAAGAGACCCAGTACTTC
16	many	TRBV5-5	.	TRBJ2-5	CASSGAGTATQETQYF	TGTGCCAGCAGCGGTGCCGGGACTGCAACACAAGAGACCCAGTACTTC
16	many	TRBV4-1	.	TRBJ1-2	CASSQGGGGVNYGYTF	TGCGCCAGCAGCCAAGGAGGCGGGGGGGTTAACTATGGCTACACCTTC
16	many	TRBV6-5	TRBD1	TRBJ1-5	CASSQTGTGGSQPQHF	TGTGCCAGCAGCCAAACCGGGACAGGGGGAAGTCAGCCCCAGCATTTT
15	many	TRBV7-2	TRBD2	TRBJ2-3	CASSLRGGRLDTQYF	TGTGCCAGCAGCTTGCGGGGGGGCCGTTTGGATACGCAGTATTTT
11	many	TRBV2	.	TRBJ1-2	CASSPVKGYTF	TGTGCCAGCAGCCCCGTGAAAGGCTACACCTTC
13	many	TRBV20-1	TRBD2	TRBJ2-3	CSARPGGSDTQYF	TGCAGTGCTAGACCGGGGGGGTCAGATACGCAGTATTTT
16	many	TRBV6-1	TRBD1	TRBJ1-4	CASSSRTGFRNEKLFF	TGTGCCAGCAGCAGCCGGACAGGGTTCCGTAATGAAAAACTGTTTTTT
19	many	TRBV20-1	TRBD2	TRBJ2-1	CSARGPGLAGGSSYNEQFF	TGCAGTGCTAGAGGACCGGGACTAGCGGGGGGAAGCTCCTACAATGAGCAGTTCTTC
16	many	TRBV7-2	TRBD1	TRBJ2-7	CASSLVSGQGFYEQYF	TGTGCCAGCAGCTTAGTCTCGGGACAGGGGTTTTACGAGCAGTACTTC
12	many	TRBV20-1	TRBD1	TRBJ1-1	CSAQDRNREAFF	TGCAGTGCCCAGGACAGGAACCGCGAAGCTTTCTTT
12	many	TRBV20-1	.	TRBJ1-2	CSARANTYGYTF	TGCAGTGCAAGGGCCAACACTTATGGCTACACCTTC
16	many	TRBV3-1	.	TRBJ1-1	CASSQDWNSLNTEAFF	TGTGCCAGCAGCCAAGATTGGAACAGTTTGAACACTGAAGCTTTCTTT
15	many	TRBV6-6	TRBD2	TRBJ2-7	CASMKVAGGTYEQYF	TGTGCCAGCATGAAGGTAGCGGGGGGGACCTACGAGCAGTACTTC
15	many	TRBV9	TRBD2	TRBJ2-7	CASSVGSAGVYEQYF	TGTGCCAGCAGCGTAGGATCAGCGGGGGTATACGAGCAGTACTTC
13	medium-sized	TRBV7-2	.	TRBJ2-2	CASSLSGTGELFF	TGTGCCAGCAGCTTATCAGGCACCGGGGAGCTGTTTTTT
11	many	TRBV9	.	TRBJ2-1	CASSLMNEQFF	TGTGCCAGCAGCTTAATGAATGAGCAGTTCTTC
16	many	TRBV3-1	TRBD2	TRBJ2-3	CASSLKGGWGTDTQYF	TGTGCCAGCAGCCTCAAGGGAGGGTGGGGCACAGATACGCAGTATTTT
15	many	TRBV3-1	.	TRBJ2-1	CASSQDLGDYNEQFF	TGTGCCAGCAGCCAAGATCTTGGAGACTACAATGAGCAGTTCTTC
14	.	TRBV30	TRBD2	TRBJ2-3	CAWSRLAGADTQYF	TGTGCCTGGAGCCGACTAGCGGGGGCGGATACGCAGTATTTT
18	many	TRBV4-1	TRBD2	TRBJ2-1	CASSPGVGSGGSYNEQFF	TGCGCCAGCAGCCCTGGAGTCGGTAGCGGGGGGTCCTACAATGAGCAGTTCTTC
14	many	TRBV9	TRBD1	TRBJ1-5	CASSVTGGRQPQHF	TGTGCCAGCAGCGTTACAGGGGGCAGGCAGCCCCAGCATTTT
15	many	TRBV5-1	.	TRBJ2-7	CASSLAGQDYYEQYF	TGCGCCAGCAGCTTGGCCGGGCAGGATTACTACGAGCAGTACTTC
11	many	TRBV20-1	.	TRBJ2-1	CSAPWYNEQFF	TGCAGTGCTCCTTGGTACAATGAGCAGTTCTTC
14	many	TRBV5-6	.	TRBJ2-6	CASSPGPGANVLTF	TGTGCCAGCAGTCCGGGCCCTGGGGCCAACGTCCTGACTTTC
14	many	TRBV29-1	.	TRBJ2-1	CSAKQGIDYNEQFF	TGCAGCGCTAAACAGGGCATCGACTACAATGAGCAGTTCTTC
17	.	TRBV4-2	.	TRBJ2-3	CASSPGGSGGKADTQYF	TGTGCCAGCAGCCCAGGGGGCAGCGGGGGGAAGGCAGATACGCAGTATTTT
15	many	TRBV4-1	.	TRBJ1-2	CASSQVAQPNYGYTF	TGCGCCAGCAGCCAAGTAGCACAGCCTAACTATGGCTACACCTTC
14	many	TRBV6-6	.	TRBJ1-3	CASSHNRAGNTIYF	TGTGCCAGCAGTCACAACAGGGCTGGAAACACCATATATTTT
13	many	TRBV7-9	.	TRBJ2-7	CASSTGLSYEQYF	TGTGCCAGCAGCACCGGGTTATCCTACGAGCAGTACTTC
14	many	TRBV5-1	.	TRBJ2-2	CASSLAGTTGELFF	TGCGCCAGCAGCTTGGCAGGGACCACCGGGGAGCTGTTTTTT
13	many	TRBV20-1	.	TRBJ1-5	CSASEDSNQPQHF	TGCAGTGCTAGTGAGGACAGCAATCAGCCCCAGCATTTT
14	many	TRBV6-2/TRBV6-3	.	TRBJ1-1	CASRTDRLNTEAFF	TGTGCCAGCAGAACAGACAGGTTGAACACTGAAGCTTTCTTT
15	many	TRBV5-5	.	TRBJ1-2	CASSETPGLPYGYTF	TGTGCCAGCAGCGAAACCCCGGGACTCCCATATGGCTACACCTTC
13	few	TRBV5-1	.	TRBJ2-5	CASSSDNQETQYF	TGCGCCAGCAGCTCGGACAACCAAGAGACCCAGTACTTC
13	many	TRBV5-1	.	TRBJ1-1	CASSLEQDTEAFF	TGCGCCAGCAGCTTAGAACAGGACACTGAAGCTTTCTTT
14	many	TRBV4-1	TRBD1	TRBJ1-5	CASSQGTGKQPQHF	TGCGCCAGCAGCCAGGGGACAGGTAAACAGCCCCAGCATTTT
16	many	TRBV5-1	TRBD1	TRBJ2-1	CASSYGRQGGYNEQFF	TGCGCCAGCAGCTACGGACGACAGGGGGGTTACAATGAGCAGTTCTTC
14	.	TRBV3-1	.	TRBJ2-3	CANSLYKGPDTQYF	TGTGCCAACAGCCTGTACAAGGGGCCAGATACGCAGTATTTT